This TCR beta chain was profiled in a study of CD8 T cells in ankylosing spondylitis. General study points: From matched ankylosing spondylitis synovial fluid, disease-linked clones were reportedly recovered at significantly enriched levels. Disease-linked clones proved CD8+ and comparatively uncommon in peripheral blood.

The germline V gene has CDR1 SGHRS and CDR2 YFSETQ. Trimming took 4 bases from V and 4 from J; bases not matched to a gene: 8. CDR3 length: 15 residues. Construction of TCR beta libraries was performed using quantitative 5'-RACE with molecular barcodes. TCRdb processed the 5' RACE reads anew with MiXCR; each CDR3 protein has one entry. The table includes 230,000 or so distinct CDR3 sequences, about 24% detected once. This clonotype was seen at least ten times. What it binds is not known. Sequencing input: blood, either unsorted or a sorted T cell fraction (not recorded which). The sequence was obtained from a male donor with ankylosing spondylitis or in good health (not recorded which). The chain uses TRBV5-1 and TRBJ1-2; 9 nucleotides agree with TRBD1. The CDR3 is CASSKRTGESYGYTF. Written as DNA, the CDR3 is TGCGCCAGCAGCAAACGGACAGGGGAGAGCTATGGCTACACCTTC. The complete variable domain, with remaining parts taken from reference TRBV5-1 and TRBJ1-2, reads KAGVTQTPRYLIKTRGQQVTLSCSPISGHRSVSWYQQTPGQGLQFLFEYFSETQRNKGNFPGRFSGRQFSNSRSEMNVSTLELGDSALYLCASSKRTGESYGYTFGSGTRLTVV.